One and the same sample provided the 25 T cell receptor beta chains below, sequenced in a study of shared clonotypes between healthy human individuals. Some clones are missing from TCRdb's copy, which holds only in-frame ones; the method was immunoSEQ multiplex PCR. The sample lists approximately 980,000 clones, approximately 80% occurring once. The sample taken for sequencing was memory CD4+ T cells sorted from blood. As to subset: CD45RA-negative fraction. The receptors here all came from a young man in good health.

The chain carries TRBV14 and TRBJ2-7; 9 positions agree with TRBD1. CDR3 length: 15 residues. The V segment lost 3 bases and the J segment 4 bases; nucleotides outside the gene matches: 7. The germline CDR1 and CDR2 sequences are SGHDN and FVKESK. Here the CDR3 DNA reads TGTGCCAGCAGCCACCCGGGACAGGGTGGTTACGAGCAGTACTTC. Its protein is CASSHPGQGGYEQYF.

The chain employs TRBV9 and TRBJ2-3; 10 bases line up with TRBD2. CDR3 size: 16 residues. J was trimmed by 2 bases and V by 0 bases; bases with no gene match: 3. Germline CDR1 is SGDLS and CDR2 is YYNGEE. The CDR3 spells CASSVELAGATDTQYF. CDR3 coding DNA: TGTGCCAGCAGCGTAGAGCTAGCGGGGGCCACAGATACGCAGTATTTT.

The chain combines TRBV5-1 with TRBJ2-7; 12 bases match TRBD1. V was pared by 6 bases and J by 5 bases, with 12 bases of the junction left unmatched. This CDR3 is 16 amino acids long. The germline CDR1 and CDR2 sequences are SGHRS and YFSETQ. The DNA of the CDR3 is TGCGCCAGCACCCCGTCGTCCGGGACAGGGGGCCACGAGCAGTACTTC. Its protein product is CASTPSSGTGGHEQYF.

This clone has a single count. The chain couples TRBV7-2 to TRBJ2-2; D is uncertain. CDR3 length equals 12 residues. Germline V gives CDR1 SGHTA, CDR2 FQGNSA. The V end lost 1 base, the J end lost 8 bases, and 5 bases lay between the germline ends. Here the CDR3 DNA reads TGTGCCAGCAGCTTAGACGGTGGGGAGCTGTTTTTT. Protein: CASSLDGGELFF.

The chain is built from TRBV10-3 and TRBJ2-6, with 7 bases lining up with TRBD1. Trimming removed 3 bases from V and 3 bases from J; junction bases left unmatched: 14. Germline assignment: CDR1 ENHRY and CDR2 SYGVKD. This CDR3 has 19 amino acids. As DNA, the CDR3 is TGTGCCATCAGTGACATGTCAGGGGGAAGTCTCGGTGGGGCCAACGTCCTGACTTTC. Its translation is CAISDMSGGSLGGANVLTF.

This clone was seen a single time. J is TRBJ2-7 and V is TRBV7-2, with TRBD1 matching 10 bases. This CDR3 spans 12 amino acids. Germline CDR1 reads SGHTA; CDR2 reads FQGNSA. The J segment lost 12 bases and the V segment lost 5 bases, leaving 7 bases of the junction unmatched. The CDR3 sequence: CASSRDRGLLYF. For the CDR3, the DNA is TGTGCCAGCAGCCGGGACAGGGGCCTCCTGTACTTC.

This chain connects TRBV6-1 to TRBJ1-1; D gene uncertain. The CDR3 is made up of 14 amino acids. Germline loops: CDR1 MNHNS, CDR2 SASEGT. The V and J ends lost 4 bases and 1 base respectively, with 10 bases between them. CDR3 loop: CASSAVSGNTEAFF. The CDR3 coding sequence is TGTGCCAGCAGTGCCGTATCGGGGAACACTGAAGCTTTCTTT.

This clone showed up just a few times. For the CDR3, the DNA is TGTGCCACCAAGACTAGCGGGGGATACGAGCAGTACTTC. It yields the protein CATKTSGGYEQYF. The chain combines TRBV15 with TRBJ2-7; 12 bases align to TRBD2. Germline assignment: CDR1 LNHNV and CDR2 YYDKDF (reference sequence). CDR3 length: 13 amino acids. The V segment lost 7 bases and the J segment 4 bases; nucleotides outside the gene matches: 2.

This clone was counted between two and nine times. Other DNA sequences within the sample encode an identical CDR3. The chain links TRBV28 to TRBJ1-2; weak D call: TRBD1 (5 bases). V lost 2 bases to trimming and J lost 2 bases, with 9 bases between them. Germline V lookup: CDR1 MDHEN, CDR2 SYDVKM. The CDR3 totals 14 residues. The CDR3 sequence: CASSLVGPNYGYTF. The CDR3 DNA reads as TGTGCCAGCAGTTTAGTGGGACCGAACTATGGCTACACCTTC.

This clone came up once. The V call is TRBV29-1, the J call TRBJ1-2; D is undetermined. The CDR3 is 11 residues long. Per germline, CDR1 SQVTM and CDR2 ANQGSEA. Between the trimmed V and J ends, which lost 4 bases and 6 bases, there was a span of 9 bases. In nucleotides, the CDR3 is TGCAGCGTTGCCGGGTTACATGGCTACACCTTC. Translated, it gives CSVAGLHGYTF.

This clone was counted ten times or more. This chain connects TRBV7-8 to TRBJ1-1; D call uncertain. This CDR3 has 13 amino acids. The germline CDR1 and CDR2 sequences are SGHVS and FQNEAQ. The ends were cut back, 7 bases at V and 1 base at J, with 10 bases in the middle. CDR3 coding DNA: TGTGCCAGCACCCTTAAAGGGAACACTGAAGCTTTCTTT. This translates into CASTLKGNTEAFF.

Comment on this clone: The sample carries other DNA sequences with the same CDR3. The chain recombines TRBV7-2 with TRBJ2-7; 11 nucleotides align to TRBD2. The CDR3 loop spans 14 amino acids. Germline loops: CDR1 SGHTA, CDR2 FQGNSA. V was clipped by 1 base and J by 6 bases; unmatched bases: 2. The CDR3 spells CASSLGLAGGEQYF. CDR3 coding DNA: TGTGCCAGCAGCTTAGGGCTAGCGGGAGGCGAGCAGTACTTC.

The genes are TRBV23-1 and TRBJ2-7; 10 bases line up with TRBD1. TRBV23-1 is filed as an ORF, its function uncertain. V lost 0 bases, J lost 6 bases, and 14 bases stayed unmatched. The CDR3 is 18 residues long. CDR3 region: CASSQSACQGQGLFEQYF. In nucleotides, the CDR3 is TGCGCCAGCAGTCAATCGGCCTGCCAGGGACAGGGGTTGTTCGAGCAGTACTTC.

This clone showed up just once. CDR3 sequence (DNA): TGTGCCAGCAGCCAAGATCTGGGGGTCTGGGCTCTGTTTTTT. This encodes CASSQDLGVWALFF. The chain links TRBV4-2 to TRBJ2-2; the D call may be TRBD1 or TRBD2 (5 bases each). Between the trimmed V and J ends, which lost 0 bases and 14 bases, there was a span of 16 bases. Looked up from germline, CDR1 is LGHNA and CDR2 is YNFKEQ. This CDR3 is 14 amino acids long.

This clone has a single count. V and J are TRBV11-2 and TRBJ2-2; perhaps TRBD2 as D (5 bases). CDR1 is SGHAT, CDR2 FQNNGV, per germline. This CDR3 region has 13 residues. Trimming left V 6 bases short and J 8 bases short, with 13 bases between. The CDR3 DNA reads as TGTGCCAGCAGGTGGGGAGTAACAGGGGAGCTGTTTTTT. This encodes CASRWGVTGELFF.

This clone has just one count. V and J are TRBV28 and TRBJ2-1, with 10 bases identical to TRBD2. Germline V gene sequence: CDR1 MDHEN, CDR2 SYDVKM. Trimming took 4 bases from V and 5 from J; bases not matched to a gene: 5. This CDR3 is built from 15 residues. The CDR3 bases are TGTGCCAGCAGTTCTAGCGGGGGAGGCAACAATGAGCAGTTCTTC. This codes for CASSSSGGGNNEQFF. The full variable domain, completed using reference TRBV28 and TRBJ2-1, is DVKVTQSSRYLVKRTGEKVFLECVQDMDHENMFWYRQDPGLGLRLIYFSYDVKMKEKGDIPEGYSVSREKKERFSLILESASTNQTSMYLCASSSSGGGNNEQFFGPGTRLTVL.

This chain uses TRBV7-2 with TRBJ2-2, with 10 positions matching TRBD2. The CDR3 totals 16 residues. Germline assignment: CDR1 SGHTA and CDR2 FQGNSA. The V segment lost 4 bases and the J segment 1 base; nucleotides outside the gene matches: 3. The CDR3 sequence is CASSSLAGVNTGELFF. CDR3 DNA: TGTGCCAGCAGCTCTCTAGCGGGAGTGAACACCGGGGAGCTGTTTTTT. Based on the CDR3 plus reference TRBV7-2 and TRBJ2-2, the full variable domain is GAGVSQSPSNKVTEKGKDVELRCDPISGHTALYWYRQSLGQGLEFLIYFQGNSAPDKSGLPSDRFSAERTGGSVSTLTIQRTQQEDSAVYLCASSSLAGVNTGELFFGEGSRLTVL.

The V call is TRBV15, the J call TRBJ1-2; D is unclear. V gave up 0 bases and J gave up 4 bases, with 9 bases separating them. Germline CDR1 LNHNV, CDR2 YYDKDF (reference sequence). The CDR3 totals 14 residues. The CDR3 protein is CATSRDPGIYGYTF. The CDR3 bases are TGTGCCACCAGCAGAGATCCGGGGATCTATGGCTACACCTTC.

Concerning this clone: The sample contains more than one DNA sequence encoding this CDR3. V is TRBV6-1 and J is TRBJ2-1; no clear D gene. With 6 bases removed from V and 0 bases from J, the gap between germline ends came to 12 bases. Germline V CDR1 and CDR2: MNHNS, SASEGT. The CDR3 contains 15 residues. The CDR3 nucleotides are TGTGCCAGCAGAATCCGCGAGAGCTCCTACAATGAGCAGTTCTTC. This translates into CASRIRESSYNEQFF.

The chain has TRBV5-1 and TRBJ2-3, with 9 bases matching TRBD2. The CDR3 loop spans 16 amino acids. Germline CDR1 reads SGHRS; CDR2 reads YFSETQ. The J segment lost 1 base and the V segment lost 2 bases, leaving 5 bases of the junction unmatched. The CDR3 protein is CASSLVSSGGTDTQYF. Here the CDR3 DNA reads TGCGCCAGCAGCTTAGTCTCTAGCGGGGGCACAGATACGCAGTATTTT.

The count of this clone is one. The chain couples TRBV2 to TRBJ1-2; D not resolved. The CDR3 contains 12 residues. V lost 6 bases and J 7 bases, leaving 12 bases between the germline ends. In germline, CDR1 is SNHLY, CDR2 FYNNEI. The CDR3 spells CASRSSEAGYTF. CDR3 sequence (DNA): TGTGCCAGCAGGTCAAGCGAGGCTGGCTACACCTTC.

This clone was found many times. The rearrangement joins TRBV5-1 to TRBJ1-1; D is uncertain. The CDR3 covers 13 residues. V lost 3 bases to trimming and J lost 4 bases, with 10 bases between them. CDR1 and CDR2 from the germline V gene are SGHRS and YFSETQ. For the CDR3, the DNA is TGCGCCAGCAGCTCCGGATTCGGCACTGAAGCTTTCTTT. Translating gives CASSSGFGTEAFF. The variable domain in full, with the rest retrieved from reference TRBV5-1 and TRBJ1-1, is KAGVTQTPRYLIKTRGQQVTLSCSPISGHRSVSWYQQTPGQGLQFLFEYFSETQRNKGNFPGRFSGRQFSNSRSEMNVSTLELGDSALYLCASSSGFGTEAFFGQGTRLTVV.

CDR3 bases: TGTGCCAGCAGTGAAGGGGGTGTAAGTGAAAAACTGTTTTTT. This codes for CASSEGGVSEKLFF. V is TRBV2 and J is TRBJ1-4; D not resolved. Trimming removed 1 base at V and 7 bases at J, with 10 bases between. Germline V gene lookup returns CDR1 SNHLY and CDR2 FYNNEI. The CDR3 sequence is 14 residues long.

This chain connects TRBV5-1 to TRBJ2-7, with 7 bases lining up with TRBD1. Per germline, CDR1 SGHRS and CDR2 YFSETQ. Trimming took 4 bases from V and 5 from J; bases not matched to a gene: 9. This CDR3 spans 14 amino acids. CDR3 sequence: CASSRGDRVDEQYF. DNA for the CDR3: TGCGCCAGCAGCCGGGGAGACAGGGTCGACGAGCAGTACTTC.

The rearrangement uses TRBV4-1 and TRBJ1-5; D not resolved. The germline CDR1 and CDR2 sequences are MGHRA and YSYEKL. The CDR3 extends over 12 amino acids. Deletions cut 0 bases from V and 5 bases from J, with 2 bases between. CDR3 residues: CASSQEHQPQHF. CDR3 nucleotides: TGCGCCAGCAGCCAAGAACATCAGCCCCAGCATTTT.